These 14 T cell receptor beta chains share one sample of origin, sequenced in a study of blood T cell repertoires in COVID-19. The repertoire was sequenced with immunoSEQ multiplex PCR; TCRdb's copy has only in-frame clones and lacks some. The table has 100,000 to 120,000 clones, around 85% seen once; the top ten hold less than 15%. The specimen sequenced was peripheral blood. The receptors shown here come from a human donor in a cohort sampled during active COVID-19.

The V call is TRBV5-1, the J call TRBJ2-3, with 8 bases identical to TRBD2. V lost 0 bases to trimming and J lost 1 base; unmatched junction nucleotides: 4. CDR1 SGHRS and CDR2 YFSETQ come from the germline V gene. There are 16 residues in the CDR3. The CDR3 sequence: CASSLDTSGGTDTQYF. The CDR3 DNA is TGCGCCAGCAGCTTGGACACTAGCGGAGGCACAGATACGCAGTATTTT.

The chain couples TRBV28 to TRBJ1-2, with 7 positions matching TRBD1. The CDR3 has 15 residues. Trimming cost V 7 bases and J 4 bases; bases outside gene matches: 12. Germline V gene lookup returns CDR1 MDHEN and CDR2 SYDVKM. The CDR3 spells CASIKVGGAVYGYTF. The CDR3 DNA reads TGTGCCAGCATCAAAGTAGGGGGCGCTGTCTATGGCTACACCTTC.

This clone has just a few counts. The rearrangement joins TRBV5-1 to TRBJ2-3; 7 positions match TRBD2. Germline assignment: CDR1 SGHRS and CDR2 YFSETQ. The CDR3 consists of 14 residues. With V trimmed by 3 bases and J by 6 bases, 7 bases remained unmatched. The CDR3 protein is CASSWGTIADTQYF. CDR3 bases: TGCGCCAGCAGCTGGGGGACTATCGCGGATACGCAGTATTTT.

For this clone: At one boundary the junction diverges from the germline segment, which might be a read error. The chain employs TRBV6-1 and TRBJ2-7, with D possibly matching TRBD1 (5 bases). Looked up from germline, CDR1 is MNHNS and CDR2 is SASEGT. This CDR3 has 14 residues. This CDR3 is CASREDGHRYEQYF. In DNA, the CDR3 is TGTGCCAGCAGAGAAGACGGACACCGTTACGAGCAGTACTTC.

The J gene is TRBJ2-7, the V gene TRBV27; TRBD1 matches 9 bases. In germline, CDR1 is MNHEY, CDR2 SMNVEV (reference sequence). This CDR3 is built from 12 residues. The ends lost 6 bases at V and 5 bases at J; junction bases unmatched: 2. The CDR3 sequence: CASRTGGDEQYF. The CDR3 DNA reads TGTGCCAGCAGGACAGGGGGAGACGAGCAGTACTTC.

This clone was counted only a few times. CDR3 nucleotide sequence: TGTGCCAGCAGTTTATCGGACTCTAGCTCCTACGAGCAGTACTTC. Amino acids: CASSLSDSSSYEQYF. The chain joins TRBV28 to TRBJ2-7; D is perhaps TRBD2 (5 bases). The V and J ends lost 1 base and 0 bases respectively, with 10 bases between them. Germline lookup yields CDR1 MDHEN and CDR2 SYDVKM. The CDR3 is 15 residues long.

The chain uses TRBV3-1 (or the pseudogene TRBV3-2) and TRBJ2-3; the match to TRBD2 covers 11 bases. CDR1 LGHDT and CDR2 YNNKEL come from the germline V gene (reference sequence). Unmatched junction bases numbered 9, after V lost 2 bases and J lost 2 bases. The CDR3 covers 18 residues. CDR3 nucleotides: TGTGCCAGCAGCCAAAGGCCTAGCGGGGGGCCCAACACAGATACGCAGTATTTT. Translating it yields CASSQRPSGGPNTDTQYF.

The V gene is TRBV19, the J gene TRBJ2-1; the D gene is possibly TRBD2 (7 bases). Germline values: CDR1 LNHDA, CDR2 SQIVND (reference sequence). The V end was cut by 6 bases, the J end by 5 bases, with 17 bases between. The CDR3 extends over 15 amino acids. This CDR3 is CASSDRRGGDNEQFF. As DNA, the CDR3 is TGTGCCAGTAGCGACAGGAGGGGGGGAGACAATGAGCAGTTCTTC. The variable domain in full, completed from reference TRBV19 and TRBJ2-1, reads DGGITQSPKYLFRKEGQNVTLSCEQNLNHDAMYWYRQDPGQGLRLIYYSQIVNDFQKGDIAEGYSVSREKKESFPLTVTSAQKNPTAFYLCASSDRRGGDNEQFFGPGTRLTVL.

This chain uses TRBV6-2 or TRBV6-3 with TRBJ1-1, with no clear D. CDR3 length: 14 amino acids. Trimming removed 0 bases at V and 1 base at J, with 6 bases between. Germline CDR1 is MNHEY and CDR2 is SVGEGT. DNA for the CDR3: TGTGCCAGCAGTTACTCGGTGGCGAACACTGAAGCTTTCTTT. Residues: CASSYSVANTEAFF.

DNA of the CDR3: TGTGCCAGCAGCAGACAGGGGCGGGGGAACACTGAAGCTTTCTTT. This sequence encodes CASSRQGRGNTEAFF. V usage is TRBV6-5 and J usage is TRBJ1-1; 8 bases fit TRBD1. With V trimmed by 6 bases and J by 1 base, 7 bases remained unmatched. The CDR3 is 15 amino acids. The germline V gene has CDR1 MNHEY and CDR2 SVGAGI.

This clone was seen once. The rearrangement uses TRBV7-6 and TRBJ2-7, with D tentatively TRBD1 (5 bases). Trimming stripped 1 base from V and 3 bases from J, with 13 bases between. The CDR3 is made up of 15 amino acids. Looked up from germline, CDR1 is SGHVS and CDR2 is FNYEAQ. Here the CDR3 DNA reads TGTGCCAGCAGCTTAGGAACAGGTAACATCTACGAGCAGTACTTC. As protein: CASSLGTGNIYEQYF.

The chain uses TRBV7-2 and TRBJ2-7; weak D call: TRBD2 (5 bases). The ends were cut back, 1 base at V and 7 bases at J, with 14 bases in the middle. CDR1 is SGHTA, CDR2 FQGNSA, per germline. This CDR3 is built from 14 residues. The CDR3 here is CASSLVPSSKEQYF. CDR3 sequence (DNA): TGTGCCAGCAGCTTAGTCCCTAGCTCGAAGGAGCAGTACTTC.

Points on this clone: Germline is not matched at one junction end, which may reflect a read error. This chain joins TRBV19 and TRBJ1-1, with D uncertain. The V gene's germline CDR1 is LNHDA and CDR2 SQIVND (reference sequence). The CDR3 is made up of 13 amino acids. The CDR3 DNA sequence: TGTGCCAGTAGTATATCTCAGAACGCTGAAGCTTTCTTT. Its translation: CASSISQNAEAFF.

The chain has TRBV24-1 and TRBJ1-5; D might be TRBD1 (5 bases). The CDR3 totals 13 residues. Germline V CDR1 and CDR2: KGHDR, SFDVKD. Trimming cost V 1 base and J 9 bases, with 9 bases left between them. The CDR3 nucleotides read TGTGCCACCAGTGATTTTTTGGGGGGGCCCCAGCATTTT. Its translation: CATSDFLGGPQHF.